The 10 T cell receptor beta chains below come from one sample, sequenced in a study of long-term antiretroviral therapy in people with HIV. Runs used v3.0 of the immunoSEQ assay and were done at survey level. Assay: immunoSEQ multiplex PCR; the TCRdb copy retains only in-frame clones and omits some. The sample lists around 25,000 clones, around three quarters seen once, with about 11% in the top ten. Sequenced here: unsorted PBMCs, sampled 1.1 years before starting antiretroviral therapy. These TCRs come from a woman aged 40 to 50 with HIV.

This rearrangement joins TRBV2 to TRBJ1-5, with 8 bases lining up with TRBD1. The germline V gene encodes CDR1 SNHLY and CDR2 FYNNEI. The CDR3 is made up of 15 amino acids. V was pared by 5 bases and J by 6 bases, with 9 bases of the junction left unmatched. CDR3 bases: TGTGCCAGCAGTAACGGGCTTACAGGGGGTCAGCCCCAGCATTTT. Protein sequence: CASSNGLTGGQPQHF.

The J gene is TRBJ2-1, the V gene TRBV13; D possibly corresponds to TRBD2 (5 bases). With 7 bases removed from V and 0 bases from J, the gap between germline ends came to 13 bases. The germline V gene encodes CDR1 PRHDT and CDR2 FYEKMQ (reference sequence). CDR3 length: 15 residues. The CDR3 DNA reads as TGTGCCAGCAAGCCCGACTACCTCTCCTACAATGAGCAGTTCTTC. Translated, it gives CASKPDYLSYNEQFF. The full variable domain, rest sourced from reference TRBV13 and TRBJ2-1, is AAGVIQSPRHLIKEKRETATLKCYPIPRHDTVYWYQQGPGQDPQFLISFYEKMQSDKGSIPDRFSAQQFSDYHSELNMSSLELGDSALYFCASKPDYLSYNEQFFGPGTRLTVL.

CDR3 region: CASSFNRVEELFF. CDR3 nucleotide sequence: TGCGCCAGCAGCTTCAACAGGGTTGAGGAACTGTTTTTT. The chain couples TRBV5-1 to TRBJ1-4; D perhaps matches TRBD1 (6 bases). Germline values: CDR1 SGHRS, CDR2 YFSETQ. The CDR3 runs to 13 residues. V was shortened by 2 bases and J by 12 bases, with 14 bases between the two germline ends.

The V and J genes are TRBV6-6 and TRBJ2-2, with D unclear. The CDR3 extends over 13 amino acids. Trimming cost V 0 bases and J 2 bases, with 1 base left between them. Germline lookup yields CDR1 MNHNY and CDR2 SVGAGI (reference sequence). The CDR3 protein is CASSYSNTGELFF. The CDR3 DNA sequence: TGTGCCAGCAGTTACTCCAACACCGGGGAGCTGTTTTTT.

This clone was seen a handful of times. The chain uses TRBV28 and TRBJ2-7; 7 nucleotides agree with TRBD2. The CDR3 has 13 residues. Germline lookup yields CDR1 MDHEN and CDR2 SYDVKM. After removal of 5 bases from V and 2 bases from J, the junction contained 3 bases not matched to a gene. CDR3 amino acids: CASSLAAAYEQYF. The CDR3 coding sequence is TGTGCCAGCAGTCTAGCGGCCGCCTACGAGCAGTACTTC.

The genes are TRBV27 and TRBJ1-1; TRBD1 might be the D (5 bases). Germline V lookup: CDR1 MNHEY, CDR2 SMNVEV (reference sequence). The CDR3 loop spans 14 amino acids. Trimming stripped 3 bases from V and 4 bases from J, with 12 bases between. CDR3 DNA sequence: TGTGCCAGCAGTTTGCGACCTGGGGCCACTGAAGCTTTCTTT. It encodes CASSLRPGATEAFF.

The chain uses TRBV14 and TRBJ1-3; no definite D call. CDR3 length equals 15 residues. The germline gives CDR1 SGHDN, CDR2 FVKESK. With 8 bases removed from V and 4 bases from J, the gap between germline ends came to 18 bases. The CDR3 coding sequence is TGTGCCAGCCGTAAAGCAGGCGGGTCAGGAAACACCATATATTTT. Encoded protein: CASRKAGGSGNTIYF.

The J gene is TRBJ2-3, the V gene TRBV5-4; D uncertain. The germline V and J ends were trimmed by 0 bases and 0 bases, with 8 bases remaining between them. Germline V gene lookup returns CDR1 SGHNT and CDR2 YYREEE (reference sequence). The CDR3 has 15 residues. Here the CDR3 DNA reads TGTGCCAGCAGCTTGGGCTTGGCTAGCACAGATACGCAGTATTTT. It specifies CASSLGLASTDTQYF.

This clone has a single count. The DNA for the CDR3 is TGCGCCAGCAGCGTATCGGGACCGAACTCTGGAAACACCATATATTTT. As protein: CASSVSGPNSGNTIYF. The genes are TRBV5-1 and TRBJ1-3, with D perhaps matching TRBD1 (5 bases). From germline, CDR1 is SGHRS and CDR2 YFSETQ. Trimming took off 4 bases at V and 0 bases at J, with 14 bases between the two ends. CDR3 length: 16 amino acids.

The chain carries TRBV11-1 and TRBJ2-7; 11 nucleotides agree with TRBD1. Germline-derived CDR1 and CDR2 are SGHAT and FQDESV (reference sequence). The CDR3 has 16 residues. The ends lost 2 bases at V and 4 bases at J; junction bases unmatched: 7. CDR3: CASSLSGQGALYEQYF. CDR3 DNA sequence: TGTGCCAGCAGCTTAAGTGGACAGGGGGCCTTGTACGAGCAGTACTTC.